This T cell receptor (beta chain) was identified during a study of blood T cells in healthy people across ages. It was with a sample-barcoded 5' primer and a J-beta primer mix that a second PCR of roughly 7 to 12 cycles was run. Each CDR3 protein gets one entry after TCRdb re-called the 5' RACE reads with MiXCR. The sample has more than 700,000 distinct CDR3 sequences; less than 60% are singletons. The CDR3 is 15 residues long. In germline, CDR1 is SQVTM, CDR2 ANQGSEA. The source of this sequence is a man at least 80 years old in good health. The chain carries TRBV29-1 and TRBJ2-5; the match to TRBD1 covers 9 bases. The J call may be in error: the DNA end matches TRBJ2-7 better. The sample was blood. DNA for the CDR3: TGCAGCGTTGAAGCTGGAGGACAGGGGTTCTACGAGCAGTACTTC. Amino acid sequence: CSVEAGGQGFYEQYF.